This TCR beta chain was sequenced in a study of post-analysis software for immune sequencing data. Across the whole study: The disease courses covered relapsing-remitting, secondary progressive and progressive-relapsing multiple sclerosis.

The authors incorporated unique molecular identifiers into the TCR beta cDNA libraries. TCRdb reanalysed the PCR reads using MiXCR and keeps one entry per CDR3 protein. Of 400,000 to 500,000 distinct CDR3 sequences listed, 35% to 45% were seen once; the top ten hold approximately 7.7%. This sequence originates from a girl aged 2-10 years with multiple sclerosis. The material sequenced was blood.

CDR3 bases: TGTGCCAGCAGGCAGGGGGCAAACAATGAGCAGTTCTTC. This encodes CASRQGANNEQFF. The chain has TRBV2 and TRBJ2-1; 8 bases line up with TRBD1. CDR1 is SNHLY and CDR2 is FYNNEI in the germline V gene. This CDR3 has 13 amino acids. Trimming removed 6 bases from V and 5 bases from J; junction bases left unmatched: 3.